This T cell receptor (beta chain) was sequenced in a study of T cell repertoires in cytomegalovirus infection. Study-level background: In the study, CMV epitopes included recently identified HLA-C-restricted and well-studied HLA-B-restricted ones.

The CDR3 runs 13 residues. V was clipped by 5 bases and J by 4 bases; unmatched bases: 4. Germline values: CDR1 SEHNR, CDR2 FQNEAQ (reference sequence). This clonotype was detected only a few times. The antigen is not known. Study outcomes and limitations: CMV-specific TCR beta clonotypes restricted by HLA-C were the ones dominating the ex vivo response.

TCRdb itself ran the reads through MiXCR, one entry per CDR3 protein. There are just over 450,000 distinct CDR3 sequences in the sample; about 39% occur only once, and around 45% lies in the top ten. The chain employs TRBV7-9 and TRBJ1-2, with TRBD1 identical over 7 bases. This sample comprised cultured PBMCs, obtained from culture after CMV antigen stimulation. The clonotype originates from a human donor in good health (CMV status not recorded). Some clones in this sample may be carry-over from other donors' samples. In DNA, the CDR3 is TGTGCCAGCAGCGGGGACAGTTTCTATGGCTACACCTTC. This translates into CASSGDSFYGYTF.